This T cell receptor (beta chain) was captured by sequencing in a study of response to subunit inactivated influenza vaccine. This clonotype was counted once. Trimming took 5 bases from V and 2 from J; bases not matched to a gene: 9. The germline CDR1 and CDR2 sequences are SEHNR and FQNEAQ (reference sequence). The CDR3 loop spans 17 amino acids. TCRdb processed the RT-PCR reads anew with MiXCR; each CDR3 protein has one entry. In the table there are 630,000 or so distinct CDR3 sequences, around 16% of which are singletons. The TCR was taken from a man aged 50-59 years who received an inactivated influenza vaccine. The specimen comprised PBMCs from blood, sampled 11 to 12 days after vaccination. The chain employs TRBV7-9 and TRBJ2-6; TRBD1 matches 7 bases. The CDR3 loop is CASSPKVRGPGANVLTF. The CDR3 DNA sequence: TGTGCCAGCAGCCCTAAGGTTAGGGGGCCTGGGGCCAACGTCCTGACTTTC.